These 7 T cell receptor beta chains originate from one sample sequenced in a study of response to subunit inactivated influenza vaccine. TCRdb re-derived calls from the RT-PCR reads in MiXCR, one entry per CDR3 protein. The repertoire holds more than 400,000 distinct CDR3 sequences, under 8.5% seen once, with about 12% in the top ten. The specimen comprised PBMCs from blood, sampled 23 to 25 months after vaccination. All receptors come from a man aged 50 to 75 who received an inactivated influenza vaccine.

As to this clonotype: A much larger clone differs by one base, so this may be a read error. The rearrangement links TRBV5-1 to TRBJ2-3; D is undetermined. There are 13 residues in the CDR3. The germline V gene has CDR1 SGHRS and CDR2 YFSETQ. The CDR3: CASNLHSTHTQYF. Here the CDR3 DNA reads TGCGCCAGCAACCTACATAGCACACATACGCAGTATTTT.

J is TRBJ1-2 and V is TRBV3-1; 11 bases line up with TRBD1. CDR1 and CDR2 (germline): LGHDT, YNNKEL (reference sequence). The CDR3 spans 17 residues. V lost 4 bases and J lost 3; bases outside the gene matches: 10. CDR3 nucleotide sequence: TGTGCCAGCAGCCCCTGGACAGGGGGCGCTGCCCACTATGGCTACACCTTC. Protein sequence: CASSPWTGGAAHYGYTF.

Many counts were recorded for this clonotype. J is TRBJ1-5 and V is TRBV5-1, with a possible D match to TRBD1 (5 bases). Germline CDR1 SGHRS, CDR2 YFSETQ. Between the trimmed V and J ends, which lost 0 bases and 6 bases, there was a span of 13 bases. CDR3 length: 15 residues. CDR3 nucleotides: TGCGCCAGCAGCTTGGCCGGGGCGCGAGGTCAGCCCCAGCATTTT. Amino acid sequence: CASSLAGARGQPQHF.

The chain recombines TRBV4-2 with TRBJ2-7; D unresolved. This CDR3 comprises 12 residues. Germline V lookup: CDR1 LGHNA, CDR2 YNFKEQ. V lost 0 bases and J lost 7, with 7 bases in between. This CDR3 reads CASSQDNWEQYF. CDR3 DNA: TGTGCCAGCAGCCAAGATAACTGGGAGCAGTACTTC.

At least ten counts were recorded for this clonotype. The V call is TRBV5-1, the J call TRBJ2-1, with D tentatively TRBD1 (6 bases). CDR1 SGHRS and CDR2 YFSETQ come from the germline V gene. Trimming stripped 5 bases from V and 5 bases from J, with 17 bases between. CDR3 length: 15 residues. The CDR3 region is CASRSSGTPNNEQFF. As DNA, the CDR3 is TGCGCCAGCAGGTCTTCCGGGACACCAAACAATGAGCAGTTCTTC.

A note on this clonotype: This clone may be a read error of a much larger clone one base away. The chain links TRBV10-3 to TRBJ2-4; D is undetermined. The CDR3 covers 14 residues. Germline V lookup: CDR1 ENHRY, CDR2 SYGVKD. CDR3 region: CALSESGRKNIQYF. In DNA form, the CDR3 reads TGTGCCCTCAGTGAGTCCGGCAGGAAAAACATTCAGTACTTC.

The V call is TRBV6-5, the J call TRBJ1-5; 10 bases agree with TRBD1. CDR1 is MNHEY, CDR2 SVGAGI, per germline. V lost 4 bases and J lost 6; bases outside the gene matches: 3. This CDR3 comprises 14 residues. The CDR3 protein is CASSSGQGGQPQHF. The CDR3 DNA sequence: TGTGCCAGCAGTTCCGGACAGGGGGGTCAGCCCCAGCATTTT.